This TCR beta chain was sequenced for a study of blood T cell repertoires in COVID-19. Study-level information: Material from acute and convalescent COVID-19 was sourced from the United States, Italy and Spain.

Original analysis: Cell counts per sample came from amplifying reference gene primers. Some clones are missing from TCRdb's copy, which holds only in-frame ones; the method was immunoSEQ multiplex PCR. The V and J calls and the clone size are those of that table, but D and trimming were determined from the DNA. The table records roughly 340,000 clones, under 95% of them present only once. This CDR3 has 16 residues. CDR1 is MDHEN, CDR2 SYDVKM, per germline. Trimming left V 2 bases short and J 0 bases short, with 10 bases between. Sample: peripheral blood. V is TRBV28 and J is TRBJ1-4; the D is unclear. The source of this sequence is a woman younger than 30 who had recovered from COVID-19. The CDR3 DNA sequence: TGTGCCAGCAGTTTACGGTCCGGAGCAACTAATGAAAAACTGTTTTTT. Its protein is CASSLRSGATNEKLFF.